The rows below give T cell receptor beta chains drawn from one sample of a study of blood T cell repertoires in COVID-19. Repertoires were generated with immunoSEQ multiplex PCR, while TCRdb's copy carries only in-frame clones and drops some. In the table there are roughly 700,000 clones, more than 80% of which are singletons. The sequenced sample consisted of peripheral blood. The receptors were gathered from a woman younger than 30 with acute or convalescent COVID-19. Both conserved end residues are part of each CDR3. Each record gives: J gene, V gene, D gene, clone size, CDR3 DNA, CDR3 protein. A D gene is named only where the DNA matches it firmly. The size field is filled for only some rows; it gives once, few, many or a size class.

J gene: TRBJ1-1
V gene: TRBV25-1
D gene: TRBD1
clone size: -
CDR3 DNA: TGTGCCAGTGAAGGACAGGGTTTCACTGAAGCTTTCTTT
CDR3 protein: CASEGQGFTEAFF

J gene: TRBJ1-4
V gene: TRBV6-5
D gene: -
clone size: once
CDR3 DNA: TGTGCCAGCAGAACCCGGGATTCTGAAAAACTGTTTTTT
CDR3 protein: CASRTRDSEKLFF

J gene: TRBJ2-7
V gene: TRBV2
D gene: -
clone size: -
CDR3 DNA: TGTGCCAGCAGTGAGGAGGCGAAGCAGTACTTC
CDR3 protein: CASSEEAKQYF

J gene: TRBJ2-6
V gene: TRBV29-1
D gene: -
clone size: -
CDR3 DNA: TGCAGCATTCGGACAGACCTCTCTGGGGCCAACGTCCTGACTTTC
CDR3 protein: CSIRTDLSGANVLTF

J gene: TRBJ2-3
V gene: TRBV9
D gene: TRBD2
clone size: -
CDR3 DNA: TGTGCCAGCAGCGTATCGAGCGGGGGGGCCGGAGATACGCAGTATTTT
CDR3 protein: CASSVSSGGAGDTQYF

J gene: TRBJ2-5
V gene: TRBV5-1
D gene: TRBD1
clone size: -
CDR3 DNA: TGCGCCAGCAGTCAAGGACAGGGGTTGCAAGAGACCCAGTACTTC
CDR3 protein: CASSQGQGLQETQYF

J gene: TRBJ2-7
V gene: TRBV7-2
D gene: TRBD1
clone size: once
CDR3 DNA: TGTGCCAGCAGCCCCGGACAGGGGCTTACCTACGAGCAGTACTTC
CDR3 protein: CASSPGQGLTYEQYF

J gene: TRBJ2-3
V gene: TRBV29-1
D gene: TRBD2
clone size: -
CDR3 DNA: TGCAGCGTTGAAGGAACGGCCAGGGAGGGGAGCACAGATACGCAGTATTTT
CDR3 protein: CSVEGTAREGSTDTQYF

J gene: TRBJ2-1
V gene: TRBV5-4
D gene: TRBD2
clone size: once
CDR3 DNA: TGTGCCAGCAGCTTCGGGACTAGCAGTAATGAGCAGTTCTTC
CDR3 protein: CASSFGTSSNEQFF

J gene: TRBJ1-1
V gene: TRBV30
D gene: -
clone size: -
CDR3 DNA: TGTGCCTGGAGTGTAAGGACTACCCGGAACACTGAAGCTTTCTTT
CDR3 protein: CAWSVRTTRNTEAFF

J gene: TRBJ1-2
V gene: TRBV6-5
D gene: -
clone size: -
CDR3 DNA: TGTGCCAGCAGTTTAAAAGCAGGGAATCCCTATGGCTACACCTTC
CDR3 protein: CASSLKAGNPYGYTF

J gene: TRBJ1-2
V gene: TRBV30
D gene: TRBD1
clone size: -
CDR3 DNA: TGTGCCTGGACCGGGACAGGGGCTAGGGATGGCTACACCTTC
CDR3 protein: CAWTGTGARDGYTF

J gene: TRBJ2-3
V gene: TRBV24-1
D gene: TRBD1
clone size: once
CDR3 DNA: TGTGCCACCTCCGGGACAGGGAGGACAGATACGCAGTATTTT
CDR3 protein: CATSGTGRTDTQYF

J gene: TRBJ2-7
V gene: TRBV7-6
D gene: -
clone size: -
CDR3 DNA: TGTGCCAGCAGCTTAGAGGTCCGGCAGGTGGCCGAGCAGTACTTC
CDR3 protein: CASSLEVRQVAEQYF

J gene: TRBJ2-2
V gene: TRBV29-1
D gene: -
clone size: -
CDR3 DNA: TGCAGCGTTGAAGAGCGAGGTGTGCCTGCGAACACCGGGGAGCTGTTTTTT
CDR3 protein: CSVEERGVPANTGELFF

J gene: TRBJ2-2
V gene: TRBV3-1/TRBV3-2
D gene: -
clone size: -
CDR3 DNA: TGTGCCAGCAGGCAAACCGGGACTCCGAACACCGGGGAGCTGTTTTTT
CDR3 protein: CASRQTGTPNTGELFF

J gene: TRBJ2-7
V gene: TRBV4-1
D gene: -
clone size: -
CDR3 DNA: TGCGCCAGCAGCCAAGAAGGGGTAACCTACGAGCAGTACTTC
CDR3 protein: CASSQEGVTYEQYF

J gene: TRBJ2-3
V gene: TRBV7-8
D gene: -
clone size: -
CDR3 DNA: TGTGCCAGCAGCCGGGAGCTTCTCACTCGGGATACGCAGTATTTT
CDR3 protein: CASSRELLTRDTQYF